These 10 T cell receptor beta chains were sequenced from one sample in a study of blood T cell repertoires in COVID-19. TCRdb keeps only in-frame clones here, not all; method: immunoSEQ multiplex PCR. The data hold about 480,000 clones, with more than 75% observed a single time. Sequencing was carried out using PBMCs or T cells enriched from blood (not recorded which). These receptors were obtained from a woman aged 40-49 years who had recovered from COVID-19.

The CDR3 protein is CATSESDRLGQPQHF. The CDR3 region has the DNA TGTGCCACCAGTGAATCGGACAGGCTGGGCCAGCCCCAGCATTTT. The chain links TRBV24-1 to TRBJ1-5; 7 nucleotides align to TRBD1. V lost 4 bases and J lost 7; bases outside the gene matches: 9. The CDR3 runs to 15 residues. CDR1 is KGHDR and CDR2 is SFDVKD in the germline V gene.

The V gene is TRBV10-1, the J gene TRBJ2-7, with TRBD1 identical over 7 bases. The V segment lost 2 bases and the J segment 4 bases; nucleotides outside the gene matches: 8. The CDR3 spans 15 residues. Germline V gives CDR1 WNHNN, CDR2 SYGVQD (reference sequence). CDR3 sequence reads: CASSEHTGTEYEQYF. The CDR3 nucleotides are TGCGCCAGCAGTGAGCATACCGGGACAGAGTACGAGCAGTACTTC.

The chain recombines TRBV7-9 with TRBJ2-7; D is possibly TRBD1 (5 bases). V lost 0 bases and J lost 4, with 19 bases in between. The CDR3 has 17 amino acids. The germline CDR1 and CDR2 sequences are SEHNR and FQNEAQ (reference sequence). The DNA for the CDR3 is TGTGCCAGCAGCTTAGCGCTCGGCGGCAGGGAATCATACGAGCAGTACTTC. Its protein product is CASSLALGGRESYEQYF.

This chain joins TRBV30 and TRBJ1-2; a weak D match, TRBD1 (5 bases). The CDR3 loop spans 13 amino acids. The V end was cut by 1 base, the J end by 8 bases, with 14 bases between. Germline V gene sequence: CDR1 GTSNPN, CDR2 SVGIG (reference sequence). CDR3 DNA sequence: TGTGCCTGGAGTGGCGACAGAGCCGCGGGCTACACCTTC. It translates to CAWSGDRAAGYTF.

CDR3 protein: CASSLLAGKKFF. Written as DNA, the CDR3 is TGTGCCAGCAGCTTATTGGCAGGGAAGAAGTTCTTC. V is TRBV11-3 and J is TRBJ2-1, with D maybe TRBD1 (5 bases). The CDR3 sequence is 12 residues long. Germline V lookup: CDR1 SGHNT, CDR2 YENEEA. The V end was cut by 2 bases, the J end by 14 bases, with 13 bases between.

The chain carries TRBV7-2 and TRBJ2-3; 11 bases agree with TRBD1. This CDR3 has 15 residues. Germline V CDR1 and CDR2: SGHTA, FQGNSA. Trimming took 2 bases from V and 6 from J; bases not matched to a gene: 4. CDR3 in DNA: TGTGCCAGCAGCTTATCCGGGACAGGGGGTGATACGCAGTATTTT. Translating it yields CASSLSGTGGDTQYF.

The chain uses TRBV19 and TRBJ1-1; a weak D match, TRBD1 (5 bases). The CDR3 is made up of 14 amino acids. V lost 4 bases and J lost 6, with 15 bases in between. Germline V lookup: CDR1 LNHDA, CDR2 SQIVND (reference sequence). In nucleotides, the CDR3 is TGTGCCAGTAGTACCGGGACTTCAGGTCCTGAAGCTTTCTTT. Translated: CASSTGTSGPEAFF.

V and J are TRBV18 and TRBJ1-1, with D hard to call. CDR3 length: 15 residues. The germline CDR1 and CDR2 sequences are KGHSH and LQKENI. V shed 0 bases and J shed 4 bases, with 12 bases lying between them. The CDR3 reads CASSPPGGSRTEAFF. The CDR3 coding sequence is TGTGCCAGCTCACCACCGGGAGGGTCCCGCACTGAAGCTTTCTTT.

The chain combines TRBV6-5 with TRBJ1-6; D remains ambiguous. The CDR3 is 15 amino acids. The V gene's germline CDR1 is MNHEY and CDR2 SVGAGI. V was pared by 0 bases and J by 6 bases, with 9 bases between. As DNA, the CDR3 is TGTGCCAGCAGTTACTCGCCGGGTTTTAATTCACCCCTCCACTTT. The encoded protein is CASSYSPGFNSPLHF.

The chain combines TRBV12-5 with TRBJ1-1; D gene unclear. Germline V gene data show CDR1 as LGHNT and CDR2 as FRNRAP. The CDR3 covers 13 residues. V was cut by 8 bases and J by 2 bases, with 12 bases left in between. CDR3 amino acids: CASQLRHNTEAFF. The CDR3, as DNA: TGTGCTAGTCAGCTCCGACATAACACTGAAGCTTTCTTT.